Shown below are 9 T cell receptor beta chains from a single sample sequenced in a study of human T cells and chemical hapten exposure. TCRdb fed the RACE reads into MiXCR, producing one record per CDR3 protein. Altogether some 77,000 distinct CDR3 sequences are present, about 8.6% being singletons, with the ten largest covering 1.5% to 2%. Described time point: healthy volunteer bleed at 6 weeks. The total RNA was obtained from whole blood that was not fractionated. Sequencing was carried out using whole blood. These receptor sequences come from a female donor in good health. Some clones in this sample may be carry-over from other donors' samples.

The V and J genes are TRBV5-1 and TRBJ1-1; tentatively, D is TRBD1 (5 bases). The V gene's germline CDR1 is SGHRS and CDR2 YFSETQ. The CDR3 runs 15 residues. Trimming took 1 base from V and 0 from J, leaving 10 bases between them. CDR3: CASSLFLGVNTEAFF. Here the CDR3 DNA reads TGCGCCAGCAGCTTGTTTTTGGGGGTGAACACTGAAGCTTTCTTT.

This clonotype has at least ten counts. The chain joins TRBV13 to TRBJ2-3, with 7 bases aligning to TRBD2. Germline-derived CDR1 and CDR2 are PRHDT and FYEKMQ (reference sequence). The CDR3 covers 16 residues. Trimming took 6 bases from V and 3 from J; bases not matched to a gene: 12. In DNA form, the CDR3 reads TGTGCCAGCAGTCAAGGTGGACTAGGTGGGACAGATACGCAGTATTTT. Translation gives CASSQGGLGGTDTQYF.

This clonotype was counted at least ten times. The rearrangement uses TRBV3-1 and TRBJ2-7, with D uncertain. V was clipped by 1 base and J by 4 bases, with 14 bases between them. This CDR3 has 15 residues. Germline CDR1 is LGHDT and CDR2 is YNNKEL (reference sequence). CDR3 nucleotide sequence: TGTGCCAGCAGCCAAGGCCCCGAGTGCTGGTACGAGCAGTACTTC. Its protein product is CASSQGPECWYEQYF.

The chain is built from TRBV15 and TRBJ2-6; D is possibly TRBD1 (6 bases). Trimming shortened V by 1 base and J by 4 bases, and 11 bases separated the two germline ends. The length of the CDR3 is 16 residues. Germline V CDR1 and CDR2: LNHNV, YYDKDF (reference sequence). The CDR3 nucleotides read TGTGCCACCAGCAGAGGACCAGGGGCAGGGGCCAACGTCCTGACTTTC. Amino acids: CATSRGPGAGANVLTF.

This clonotype was counted ten times or more. The rearrangement joins TRBV27 to TRBJ2-3; no firm D call. The length of the CDR3 is 16 residues. V gave up 7 bases and J gave up 0 bases, with 17 bases separating them. Per the germline V gene, CDR1 is MNHEY and CDR2 is SMNVEV (reference sequence). In DNA form, the CDR3 reads TGTGCCAGCAAGCGTTTGGCTATAACTAGCACAGATACGCAGTATTTT. It translates to CASKRLAITSTDTQYF.

Points on this clonotype: A much larger clone lies a single base off, so this may be a read error. V gene TRBV29-1 combines with J gene TRBJ1-5; TRBD1 agrees at 7 bases. This CDR3 has 13 amino acids. Germline CDR1 reads SQVTM; CDR2 reads ANQGSEA. DNA for the CDR3: TGCGGCGTTGGACAGGAGATCAATCAGCCCCAGCATTTT. Translation: CGVGQEINQPQHF.

CDR3 nucleotides: TGTGCCAGCAGACGCACAACAGATACGCAGTATTTT. It codes for CASRRTTDTQYF. The chain combines TRBV6-5 with TRBJ2-3; D unclear. Deletions cut 6 bases from V and 3 bases from J, with 7 bases between. This CDR3 spans 12 amino acids. Germline V gene data show CDR1 as MNHEY and CDR2 as SVGAGI.

This chain connects TRBV7-2 to TRBJ1-5; D remains ambiguous. CDR3 length: 16 amino acids. CDR1 and CDR2 from the germline V gene are SGHTA and FQGNSA. V was clipped by 2 bases and J by 0 bases, with 11 bases between them. The CDR3 DNA follows: TGTGCCAGCAGCTTAACGGACGCAGGTAGCAATCAGCCCCAGCATTTT. Translated, it gives CASSLTDAGSNQPQHF.

This clonotype has ten or more counts. The chain has TRBV7-2 and TRBJ2-3; D is ambiguous. Between the trimmed V and J ends, which lost 1 base and 6 bases, there was a span of 8 bases. CDR1 and CDR2 from the germline V gene are SGHTA and FQGNSA. The CDR3 sequence is 13 residues long. The CDR3, as DNA: TGTGCCAGCAGCTTAGATCCGGAGGATACGCAGTATTTT. This gives the protein CASSLDPEDTQYF.